The 4 T cell receptor beta chains below come from one sample, sequenced in a study of blood T cell repertoires in COVID-19. Generated by immunoSEQ multiplex PCR, the TCRdb table keeps only in-frame clones and is missing some. The sample yields 29,000 or so clones, 80% to 90% seen once. Material for sequencing was peripheral blood. These receptors were collected from a man in his sixties with acute or convalescent COVID-19.

To note about this clone: The sample contains more than one DNA sequence encoding this CDR3. The chain has TRBV7-2 and TRBJ2-2; tentatively, D is TRBD1 (5 bases). The length of the CDR3 is 13 residues. V lost 5 bases and J lost 6, with 10 bases in between. Germline V gene data show CDR1 as SGHTA and CDR2 as FQGNSA. Here the CDR3 DNA reads TGTGCCAGCAGCCTCAGGGTTTCCGGGGAGCTGTTTTTT. This sequence encodes CASSLRVSGELFF.

Written as DNA, the CDR3 is TGTGCCATCATGCAGGACAGCAGGAGCTATGGCTACACCTTC. Encoded protein: CAIMQDSRSYGYTF. The gene calls are TRBV10-3 and TRBJ1-2; possible D gene TRBD1, 6 bases. V was cut by 7 bases and J by 4 bases, with 16 bases left in between. Germline V CDR1 and CDR2: ENHRY, SYGVKD. The CDR3 is made up of 14 amino acids.

The chain recombines TRBV25-1 with TRBJ1-5; 7 bases match TRBD1. The CDR3 runs 13 residues. Trimming took 7 bases from V and 6 from J; bases not matched to a gene: 6. Per the germline V gene, CDR1 is MGHDK and CDR2 is SYGVNS. The CDR3 loop is CASTGAGGQPQHF. The CDR3 DNA follows: TGTGCCAGCACAGGGGCAGGGGGTCAGCCCCAGCATTTT.

In DNA form, the CDR3 reads TGTGCCAGCAGCTCGCCCGGGGACAGTTCTCATGAAAAACTGTTTTTT. The encoded protein is CASSSPGDSSHEKLFF. The rearrangement joins TRBV28 to TRBJ1-4; TRBD1 matches at 7 bases. Trimming cost V 6 bases and J 6 bases; bases outside gene matches: 13. CDR3 length: 16 residues. The germline V gene has CDR1 MDHEN and CDR2 SYDVKM.